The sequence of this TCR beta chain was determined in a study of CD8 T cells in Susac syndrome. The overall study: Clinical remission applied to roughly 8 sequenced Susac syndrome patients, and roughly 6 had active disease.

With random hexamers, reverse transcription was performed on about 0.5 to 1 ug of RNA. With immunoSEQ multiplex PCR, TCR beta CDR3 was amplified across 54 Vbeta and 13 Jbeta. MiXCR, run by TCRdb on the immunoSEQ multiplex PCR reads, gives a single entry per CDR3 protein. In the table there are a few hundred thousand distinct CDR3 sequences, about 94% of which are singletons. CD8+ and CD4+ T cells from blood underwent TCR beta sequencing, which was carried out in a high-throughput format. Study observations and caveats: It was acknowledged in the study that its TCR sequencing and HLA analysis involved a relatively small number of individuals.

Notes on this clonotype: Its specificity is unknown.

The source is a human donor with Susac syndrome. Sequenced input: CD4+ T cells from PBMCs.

The CDR3, as DNA: TGCAGCGTTGAGATCCCGAAGGGCCCGGGACAGGGGGCGTCGAATGAAAAACTGTTTTTT. It codes for CSVEIPKGPGQGASNEKLFF. The V gene is TRBV29-1, the J gene TRBJ1-4; 12 positions agree with TRBD1. Germline V CDR1 and CDR2: SQVTM, ANQGSEA. V shed 3 bases, J shed 5 bases, and the junction held 19 bases outside the gene matches. This CDR3 spans 20 amino acids.